The 17 T cell receptor beta chains listed next were all sequenced from one sample in a study of post-analysis software for immune sequencing data. The antigens these receptors bind are not known. Findings and caveats of the study: Roughly five TRBV segments were significantly more frequent in patients than in controls. TRBV5-6, TRBV5-1 and TRBV20-1 were among these segments.

Presence of unique molecular identifiers characterized the TCR beta cDNA libraries. TCRdb fed the PCR reads into MiXCR, producing one record per CDR3 protein. The repertoire holds roughly 700,000 distinct CDR3 sequences, with roughly 29% as singletons. Specimen: blood. All receptors come from a girl aged 10-17 years with multiple sclerosis.

V gene TRBV20-1 combines with J gene TRBJ2-1; maybe TRBD2 (5 bases). The J call may be incorrect, as the DNA end agrees better with TRBJ2-7. Per the germline V gene, CDR1 is DFQATT and CDR2 is SNEGSKA (reference sequence). The CDR3 contains 17 residues. DNA of the CDR3: TGCAGTGCTAAGAGGGAAAAAGGGCCCCGCTCCTACAATGAGCAGTACTTC. Amino acid sequence: CSAKREKGPRSYNEQYF.

Only a few counts were recorded for this clonotype. This sequence joins TRBV10-1 and TRBJ2-1, with D unresolved. The CDR3 runs to 12 residues. Germline CDR1 is WNHNN and CDR2 is SYGVQD (reference sequence). V was cut by 1 base and J by 7 bases, with 5 bases left in between. The DNA for the CDR3 is TGCGCCAGCAGTGAGTACCCAAATGAGCAGTTCTTC. Translation gives CASSEYPNEQFF.

The chain links TRBV28 to TRBJ1-1; a weak D match, TRBD1 (5 bases). The CDR3 contains 16 residues. Germline CDR1 is MDHEN and CDR2 is SYDVKM. V was pared by 9 bases and J by 6 bases, with 26 bases between. DNA of the CDR3: TGTGCCAGTCCCCCGGGGGAATCGAGGGAATGGTCTGAAGCTTTCTTT. Translating gives CASPPGESREWSEAFF.

Worth noting for this clonotype: A junction boundary mismatches the germline segment, possibly from a read error. The V and J genes are TRBV7-2 and TRBJ1-3; D not resolved. The CDR3 consists of 13 residues. CDR1 is SGHTA, CDR2 FQGNSA, per germline. The CDR3: CASSYNSGYTIYF. CDR3 sequence (DNA): TGTGCCAGCAGCTACAACTCTGGATACACCATATATTTT. Full variable domain (rest looked up from reference TRBV7-2 and TRBJ1-3): GAGVSQSPSNKVTEKGKDVELRCDPISGHTALYWYRQSLGQGLEFLIYFQGNSAPDKSGLPSDRFSAERTGGSVSTLTIQRTQQEDSAVYLCASSYNSGYTIYFGEGSWLTVV.

The V and J genes are TRBV4-3 and TRBJ2-3; tentative D call: TRBD1 (5 bases). CDR3 length: 14 amino acids. CDR1 LGHNA and CDR2 YSLEER come from the germline V gene. V lost 8 bases and J lost 1, with 13 bases in between. DNA of the CDR3: TGCGCCAGCGCTATCTTAGGGGGCACAGATACGCAGTATTTT. This gives the protein CASAILGGTDTQYF.

There are a few counts of this clonotype. The chain uses TRBV12-3 or TRBV12-4 and TRBJ2-1; TRBD2 might be the D (6 bases). This CDR3 region has 15 residues. Between the trimmed V and J ends, which lost 6 bases and 5 bases, there was a span of 17 bases. The CDR3 DNA is TGTGCCAGCAGCCTAAGACACGGCGGGAACAATGAGCAGTTCTTC. This gives the protein CASSLRHGGNNEQFF.

This chain links TRBV27 with TRBJ2-1; 8 bases map to TRBD2. Germline assignment: CDR1 MNHEY and CDR2 SMNVEV (reference sequence). V lost 3 bases and J lost 9; bases outside the gene matches: 7. CDR3 length: 14 amino acids. CDR3 amino acids: CASSLVVSGTEQFF. The CDR3 nucleotides read TGTGCCAGCAGTTTGGTAGTTAGCGGGACTGAGCAGTTCTTC.

This clonotype came up once. V usage is TRBV12-3 or TRBV12-4 and J usage is TRBJ2-1; 11 positions match TRBD2. The CDR3 runs 15 residues. Unmatched junction bases numbered 4, after V lost 5 bases and J lost 4 bases. The CDR3 is CASSIGTSGYNEQFF. The DNA of the CDR3 is TGTGCCAGCAGTATCGGGACTAGCGGTTACAATGAGCAGTTCTTC.

V and J are TRBV20-1 and TRBJ1-1; D perhaps matches TRBD1 (5 bases). V was cut by 3 bases and J by 4 bases, with 9 bases left in between. The CDR3 is made up of 12 amino acids. The V gene's germline CDR1 is DFQATT and CDR2 SNEGSKA (reference sequence). The CDR3 protein is CSASPRVTEAFF. Here the CDR3 DNA reads TGCAGTGCTAGTCCCAGGGTCACTGAAGCTTTCTTT.

This clonotype was observed a handful of times. This chain joins TRBV28 and TRBJ2-7; a weak D match, TRBD2 (7 bases). The CDR3 has 15 amino acids. V was shortened by 4 bases and J by 2 bases, with 15 bases between the two germline ends. The germline gives CDR1 MDHEN, CDR2 SYDVKM. The CDR3 loop is CASSSPGGNPYEQYF. The CDR3 DNA reads TGTGCCAGCAGTTCCCCGGGGGGCAACCCCTACGAGCAGTACTTC.

Concerning this clonotype: This could be a read error, since a much larger clone is one nucleotide away. This chain connects TRBV4-3 to TRBJ2-7; D could derive from TRBD1 or TRBD2 (5 bases each). The CDR3 contains 17 residues. Germline V CDR1 and CDR2: LGHNA, YSLEER. V dropped 1 base and J dropped 4 bases, with 20 bases sitting between them. CDR3 DNA: TGCGCCAGCAGCCAAGCTGGCCGGGGTCGGGGACGGTACGAGCAGTACTTC. Amino acids: CASSQAGRGRGRYEQYF.

The genes are TRBV5-1 and TRBJ1-1; 7 nucleotides align to TRBD1. Per the germline V gene, CDR1 is SGHRS and CDR2 is YFSETQ. J was trimmed by 1 base and V by 4 bases; bases with no gene match: 10. The CDR3 sequence is 16 residues long. The DNA for the CDR3 is TGCGCCAGCAGCCCACGGACAGGCCGTTCGAACACTGAAGCTTTCTTT. It codes for CASSPRTGRSNTEAFF.

This clonotype was detected only a few times. This chain uses TRBV24-1 with TRBJ1-2; 9 positions agree with TRBD1. The germline V gene encodes CDR1 KGHDR and CDR2 SFDVKD. The CDR3 extends over 14 amino acids. V was pared by 5 bases and J by 4 bases, with 4 bases of the junction left unmatched. The CDR3 is CATSGAGQGYGYTF. CDR3 nucleotides: TGTGCCACCAGTGGAGCGGGACAGGGCTATGGCTACACCTTC.

V gene TRBV11-3 combines with J gene TRBJ2-1; the match to TRBD2 covers 13 bases. CDR1 and CDR2 from the germline V gene are SGHNT and YENEEA. V shed 5 bases and J 9 bases; nucleotides not matched to a gene: 10. This CDR3 comprises 16 residues. The CDR3 bases are TGTGCCAGCAGCCCCAGGGGACTAGCGGGATGGGGTGAGCAGTTCTTC. As protein: CASSPRGLAGWGEQFF.

This chain uses TRBV5-1 with TRBJ2-5; TRBD1 aligns across 10 bases. The germline V gene has CDR1 SGHRS and CDR2 YFSETQ. The ends lost 9 bases at V and 13 bases at J; junction bases unmatched: 3. There are 9 residues in the CDR3. The CDR3 coding sequence is TGCGCCAACCGGGACAGGGGGTACTTC. This encodes CANRDRGYF.

The chain employs TRBV12-3 or TRBV12-4 and TRBJ2-6; D gene uncertain. This CDR3 spans 15 amino acids. The V gene lost 6 bases and the J gene lost 0 bases, with 9 bases spanning the gap. The CDR3 is CASSLELSGANVLTF. The CDR3 DNA sequence: TGTGCCAGCAGCCTAGAACTCTCTGGGGCCAACGTCCTGACTTTC.

This clonotype appeared a few times. The chain combines TRBV29-1 with TRBJ1-2; 9 nucleotides align to TRBD1. The V segment lost 4 bases and the J segment 8 bases; nucleotides outside the gene matches: 8. Per the germline V gene, CDR1 is SQVTM and CDR2 is ANQGSEA. This CDR3 has 13 amino acids. The CDR3 region is CSVAYTGGGGYTF. Here the CDR3 DNA reads TGCAGCGTTGCCTACACAGGGGGCGGCGGCTACACCTTC.